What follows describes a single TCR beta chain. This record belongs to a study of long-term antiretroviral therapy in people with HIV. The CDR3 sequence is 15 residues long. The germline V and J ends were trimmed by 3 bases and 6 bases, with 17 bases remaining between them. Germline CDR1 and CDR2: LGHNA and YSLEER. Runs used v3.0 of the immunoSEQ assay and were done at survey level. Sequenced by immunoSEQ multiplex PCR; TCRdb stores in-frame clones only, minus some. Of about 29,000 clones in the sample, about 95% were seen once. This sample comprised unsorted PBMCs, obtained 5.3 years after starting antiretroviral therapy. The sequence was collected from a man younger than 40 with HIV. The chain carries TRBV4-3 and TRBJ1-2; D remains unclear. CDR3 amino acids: CASSQFRPTRDGYTF. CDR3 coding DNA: TGCGCCAGCAGCCAGTTCCGACCCACCCGGGATGGCTACACCTTC.